This T cell receptor (beta chain) stems from a study of shared clonotypes between healthy human individuals. The data were produced by immunoSEQ multiplex PCR, yet TCRdb's version contains in-frame clones alone and is incomplete. Of 2 million to 2.5 million clones in the sample, over 85% were seen once. This CDR3 region has 13 residues. In germline, CDR1 is KGHSH, CDR2 LQKENI. Trimming removed 6 bases at V and 6 bases at J, with 15 bases between. The TCR was taken from a young man in good health. Some clones in this sample may be carry-over from other donors' samples. Input material: naive CD4+ T cells from PBMCs. As to subset: CD45RA+ positively selected. The chain recombines TRBV18 with TRBJ2-7; perhaps TRBD1 as D (6 bases). The CDR3 DNA follows: TGTGCCAGCTCGCCCACCACAGGGATCGAGCAGTACTTC. Translated, it gives CASSPTTGIEQYF.